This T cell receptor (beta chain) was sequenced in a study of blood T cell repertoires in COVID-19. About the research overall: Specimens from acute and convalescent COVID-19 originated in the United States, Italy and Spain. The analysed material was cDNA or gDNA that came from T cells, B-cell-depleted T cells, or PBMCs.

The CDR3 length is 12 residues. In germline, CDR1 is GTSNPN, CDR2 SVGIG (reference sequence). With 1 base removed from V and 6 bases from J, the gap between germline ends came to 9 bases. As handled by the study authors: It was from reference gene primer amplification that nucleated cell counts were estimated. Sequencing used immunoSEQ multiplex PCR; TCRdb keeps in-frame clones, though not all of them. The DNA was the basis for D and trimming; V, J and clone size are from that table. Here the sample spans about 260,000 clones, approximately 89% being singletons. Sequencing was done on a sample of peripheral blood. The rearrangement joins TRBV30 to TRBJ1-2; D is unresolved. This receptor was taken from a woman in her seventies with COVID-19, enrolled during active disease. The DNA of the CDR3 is TGTGCCTGGAGTGCTCGAGCTCATGGCTACACCTTC. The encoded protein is CAWSARAHGYTF. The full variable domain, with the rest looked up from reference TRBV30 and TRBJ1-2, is SQTIHQWPATLVQPVGSPLSLECTVEGTSNPNLYWYRQAAGRGLQLLFYSVGIGQISSEVPQNLSASRPQDRQFILSSKKLLLSDSGFYLCAWSARAHGYTFGSGTRLTVV.